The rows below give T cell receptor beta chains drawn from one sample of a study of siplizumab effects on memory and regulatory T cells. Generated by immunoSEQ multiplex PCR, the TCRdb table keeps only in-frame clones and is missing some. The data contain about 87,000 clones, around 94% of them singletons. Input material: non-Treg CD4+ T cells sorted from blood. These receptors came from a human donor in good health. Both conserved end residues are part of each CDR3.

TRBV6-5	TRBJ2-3	CASMDSSTDTQYF
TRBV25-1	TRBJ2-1	CASAPTVGTGVNEQFF
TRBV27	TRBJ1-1	CASSPLRTGQNTEAFF
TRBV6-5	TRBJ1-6	CASSQDTGVGSLHF
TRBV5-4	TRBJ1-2	CASSLNSDYGYTF
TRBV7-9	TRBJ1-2	CASSFERASYGYTF
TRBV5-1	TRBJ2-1	CASSLGLAVNNEQFF
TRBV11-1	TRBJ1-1	CASSLGRGRVAEAFF
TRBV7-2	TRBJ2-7	CASSSGIGTGLYEQYF
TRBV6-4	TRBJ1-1	CASRRTENTEAFF
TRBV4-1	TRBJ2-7	CASSQEPSRRGEQYF
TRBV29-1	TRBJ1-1	CSARDRDWMNTEAFF
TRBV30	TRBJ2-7	CAWRKPGGTSHEQYF
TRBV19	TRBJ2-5	CATKASGGRGTQYF
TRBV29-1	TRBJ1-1	CSVEVRQRPFEAFF
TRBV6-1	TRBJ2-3	CASSPSPWDTQYF
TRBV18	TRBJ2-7	CASSQMTGASSYEQYF
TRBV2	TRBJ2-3	CASQLAGVSTDTQYF
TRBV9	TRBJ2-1	CASSSNWVAGKYNEQFF
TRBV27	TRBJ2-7	CASRPFGAGGGEQYF
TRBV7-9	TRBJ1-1	CASSFSGTTGTEAFF
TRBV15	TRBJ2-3	CATSRRGQSTDTQYF
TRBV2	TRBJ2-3	CASSVLAEGTDTQYF
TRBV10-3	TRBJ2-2	CAITGTNTGELFF
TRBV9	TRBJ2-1	CASSVGARNNEQFF
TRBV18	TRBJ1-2	CASSNTRQANYGYTF
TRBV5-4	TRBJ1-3	CASSMIGSQVSGNTIYF